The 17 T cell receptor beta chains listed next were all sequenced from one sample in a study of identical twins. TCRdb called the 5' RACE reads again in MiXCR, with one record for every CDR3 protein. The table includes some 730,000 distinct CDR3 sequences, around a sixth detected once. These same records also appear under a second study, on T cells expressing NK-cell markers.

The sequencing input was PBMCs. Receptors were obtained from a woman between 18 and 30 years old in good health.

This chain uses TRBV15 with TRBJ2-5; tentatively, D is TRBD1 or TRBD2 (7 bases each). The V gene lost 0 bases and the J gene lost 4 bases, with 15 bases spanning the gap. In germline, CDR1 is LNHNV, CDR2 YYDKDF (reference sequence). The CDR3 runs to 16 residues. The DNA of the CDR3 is TGTGCCACCAGCAGAGATCCTGGCAGGGGGGGAGAGACCCAGTACTTC. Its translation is CATSRDPGRGGETQYF.

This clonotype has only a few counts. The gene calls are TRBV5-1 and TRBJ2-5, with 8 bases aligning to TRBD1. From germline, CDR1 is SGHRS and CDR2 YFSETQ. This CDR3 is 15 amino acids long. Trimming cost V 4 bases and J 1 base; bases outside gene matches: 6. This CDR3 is CASSTRTGPQETQYF. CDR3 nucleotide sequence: TGCGCCAGCAGCACAAGGACAGGGCCCCAAGAGACCCAGTACTTC.

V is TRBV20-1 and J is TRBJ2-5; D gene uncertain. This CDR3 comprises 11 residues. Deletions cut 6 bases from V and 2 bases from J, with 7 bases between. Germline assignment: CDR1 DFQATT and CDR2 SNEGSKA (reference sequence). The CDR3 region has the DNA TGCAGTGCCCTGTTACAAGAGACCCAGTACTTC. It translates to CSALLQETQYF.

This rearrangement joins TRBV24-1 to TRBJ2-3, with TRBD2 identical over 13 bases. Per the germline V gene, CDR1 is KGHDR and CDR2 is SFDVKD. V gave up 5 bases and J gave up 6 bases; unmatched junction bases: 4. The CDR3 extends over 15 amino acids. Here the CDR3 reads CATSARTSGSDTQYF. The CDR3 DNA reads TGTGCCACCAGTGCTAGGACTAGCGGGAGTGATACGCAGTATTTT.

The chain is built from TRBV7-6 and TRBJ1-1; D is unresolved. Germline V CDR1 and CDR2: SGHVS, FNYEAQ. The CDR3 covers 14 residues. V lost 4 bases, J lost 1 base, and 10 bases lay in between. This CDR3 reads CASSSRDTNTEAFF. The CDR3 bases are TGTGCCAGCAGCTCACGCGACACGAACACTGAAGCTTTCTTT.

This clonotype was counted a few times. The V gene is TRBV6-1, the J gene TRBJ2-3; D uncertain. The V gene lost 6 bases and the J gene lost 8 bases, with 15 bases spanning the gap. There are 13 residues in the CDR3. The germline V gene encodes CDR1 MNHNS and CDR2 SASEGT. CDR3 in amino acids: CASRTSPRGTQYF. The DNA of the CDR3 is TGTGCCAGCAGAACCTCCCCCCGAGGTACGCAGTATTTT.

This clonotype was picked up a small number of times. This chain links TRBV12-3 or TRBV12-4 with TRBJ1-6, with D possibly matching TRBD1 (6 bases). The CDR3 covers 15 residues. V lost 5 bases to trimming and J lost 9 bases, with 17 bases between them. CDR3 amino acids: CASSPRGATGSPLHF. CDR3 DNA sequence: TGTGCCAGCAGTCCTCGGGGGGCTACCGGTTCACCCCTCCACTTT.

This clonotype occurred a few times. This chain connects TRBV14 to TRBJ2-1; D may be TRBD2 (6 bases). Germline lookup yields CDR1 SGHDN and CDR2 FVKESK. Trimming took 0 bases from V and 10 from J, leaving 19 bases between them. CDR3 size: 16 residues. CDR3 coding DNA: TGTGCCAGCAGCCAAGATGGTAGCGGAACCTTCAGCGAGCAGTTCTTC. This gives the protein CASSQDGSGTFSEQFF.

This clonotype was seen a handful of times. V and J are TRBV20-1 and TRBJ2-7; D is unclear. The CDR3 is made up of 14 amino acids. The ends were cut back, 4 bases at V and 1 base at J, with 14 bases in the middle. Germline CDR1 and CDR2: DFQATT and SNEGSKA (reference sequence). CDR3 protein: CSATGRHGSYEQYF. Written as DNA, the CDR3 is TGCAGTGCTACAGGTCGACACGGTTCCTACGAGCAGTACTTC.

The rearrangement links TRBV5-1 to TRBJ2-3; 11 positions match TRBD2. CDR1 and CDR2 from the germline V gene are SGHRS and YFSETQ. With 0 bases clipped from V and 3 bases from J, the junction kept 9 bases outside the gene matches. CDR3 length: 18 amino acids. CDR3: CASSLGLAGGPRTDTQYF. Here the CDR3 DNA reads TGCGCCAGCAGCTTGGGGCTAGCGGGGGGACCCCGGACAGATACGCAGTATTTT.

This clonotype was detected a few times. The CDR3 is CSLGRGYTF. For the CDR3, the DNA is TGCAGCCTCGGTCGCGGCTACACCTTC. The rearrangement joins TRBV20-1 to TRBJ1-2; unclear D gene. In germline, CDR1 is DFQATT, CDR2 SNEGSKA (reference sequence). The CDR3 sequence is 9 residues long.

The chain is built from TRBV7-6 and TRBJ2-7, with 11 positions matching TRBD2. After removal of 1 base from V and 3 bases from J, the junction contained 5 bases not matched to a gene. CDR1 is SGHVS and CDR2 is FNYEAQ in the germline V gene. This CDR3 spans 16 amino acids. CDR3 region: CASSLELAGASYEQYF. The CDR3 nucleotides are TGTGCCAGCAGCTTAGAACTAGCGGGAGCGAGCTACGAGCAGTACTTC.

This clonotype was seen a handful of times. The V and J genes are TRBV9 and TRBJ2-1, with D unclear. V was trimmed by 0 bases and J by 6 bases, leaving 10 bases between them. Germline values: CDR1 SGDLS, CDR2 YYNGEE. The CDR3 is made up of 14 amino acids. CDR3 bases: TGTGCCAGCAGCGTAGGCCCAGCGACCAATGAGCAGTTCTTC. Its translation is CASSVGPATNEQFF.

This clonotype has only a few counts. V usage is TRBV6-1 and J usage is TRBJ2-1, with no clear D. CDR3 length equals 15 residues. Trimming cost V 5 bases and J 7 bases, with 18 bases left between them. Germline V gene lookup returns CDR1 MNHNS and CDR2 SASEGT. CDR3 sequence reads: CASSRLLNPLNEQFF. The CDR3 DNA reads TGTGCCAGCAGTCGATTATTAAACCCCCTGAATGAGCAGTTCTTC.

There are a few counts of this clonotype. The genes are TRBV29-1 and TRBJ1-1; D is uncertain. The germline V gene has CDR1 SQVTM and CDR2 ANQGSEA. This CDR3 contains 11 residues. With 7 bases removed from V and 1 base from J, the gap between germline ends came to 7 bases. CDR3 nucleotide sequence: TGCAGCGGCCAGGAGAACACTGAAGCTTTCTTT. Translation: CSGQENTEAFF.

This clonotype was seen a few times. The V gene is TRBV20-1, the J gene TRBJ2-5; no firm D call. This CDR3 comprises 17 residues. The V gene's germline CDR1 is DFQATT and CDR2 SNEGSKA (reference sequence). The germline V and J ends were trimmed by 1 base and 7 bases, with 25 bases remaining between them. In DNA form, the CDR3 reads TGCAGTGCTAGAGGGATCGACTCACCTCCGCGCCCGTTGACCCAGTACTTC. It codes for CSARGIDSPPRPLTQYF.

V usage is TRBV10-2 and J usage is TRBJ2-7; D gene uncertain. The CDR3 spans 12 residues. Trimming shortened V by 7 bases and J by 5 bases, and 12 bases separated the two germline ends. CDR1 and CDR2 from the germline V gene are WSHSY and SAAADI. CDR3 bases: TGCGCCAGCAACTCGAACGCAAACGAGCAGTACTTC. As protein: CASNSNANEQYF.